This T cell receptor (beta chain) appears in the sequencing data of a study of blood T cells in healthy people across ages. The authors ran a second PCR of roughly 6 to 11 cycles using a sample-barcoded 5' primer and a J-beta primer mix. Researchers report that each sample yielded at least 3 million CDR3-containing paired-end reads. TCRdb ran MiXCR on the 5' RACE reads and lists one entry per CDR3 protein. Of about 630,000 distinct CDR3 sequences listed, 21% are singletons. Concerning this clonotype: No antigen is known for it.

Trimming cost V 0 bases and J 2 bases, with 9 bases left between them. The germline CDR1 and CDR2 sequences are SGDLS and YYNGEE. The CDR3 contains 14 residues. Study observations and caveats: Getting older went along with TCR beta diversity per million T cells dropping roughly linearly.

This TCR derives from a man aged 70-80 years in good health. V and J are TRBV9 and TRBJ2-7; D possibly corresponds to TRBD2 (5 bases). Material for sequencing was blood. The CDR3 sequence is CASSVEEEPYEQYF. For the CDR3, the DNA is TGTGCCAGCAGCGTAGAGGAGGAGCCCTACGAGCAGTACTTC.